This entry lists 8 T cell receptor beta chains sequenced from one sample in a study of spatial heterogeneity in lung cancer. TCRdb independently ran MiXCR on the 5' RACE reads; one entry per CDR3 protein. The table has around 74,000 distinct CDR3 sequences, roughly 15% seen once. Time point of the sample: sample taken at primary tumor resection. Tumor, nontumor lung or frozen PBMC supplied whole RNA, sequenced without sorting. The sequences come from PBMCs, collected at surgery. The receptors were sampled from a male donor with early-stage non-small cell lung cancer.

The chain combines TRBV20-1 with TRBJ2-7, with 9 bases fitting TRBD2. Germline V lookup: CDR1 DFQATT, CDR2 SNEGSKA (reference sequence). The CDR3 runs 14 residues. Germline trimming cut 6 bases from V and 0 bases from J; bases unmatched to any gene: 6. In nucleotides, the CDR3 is TGCAGTGCGTACCTTAGCGGGAGCTCCTACGAGCAGTACTTC. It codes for CSAYLSGSSYEQYF.

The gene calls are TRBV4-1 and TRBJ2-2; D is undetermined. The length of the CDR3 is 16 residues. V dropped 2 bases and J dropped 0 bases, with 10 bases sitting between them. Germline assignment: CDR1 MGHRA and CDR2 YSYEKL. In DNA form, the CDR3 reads TGCGCCAGCAGCCAACTTGGCAGCTCGAACACCGGGGAGCTGTTTTTT. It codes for CASSQLGSSNTGELFF.

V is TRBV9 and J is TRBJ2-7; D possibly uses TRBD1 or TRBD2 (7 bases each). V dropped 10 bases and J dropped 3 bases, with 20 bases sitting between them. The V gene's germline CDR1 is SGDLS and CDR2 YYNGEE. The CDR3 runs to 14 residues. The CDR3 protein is CAGARGGEGYEQYF. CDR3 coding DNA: TGTGCCGGGGCCAGGGGGGGCGAAGGCTACGAGCAGTACTTC.

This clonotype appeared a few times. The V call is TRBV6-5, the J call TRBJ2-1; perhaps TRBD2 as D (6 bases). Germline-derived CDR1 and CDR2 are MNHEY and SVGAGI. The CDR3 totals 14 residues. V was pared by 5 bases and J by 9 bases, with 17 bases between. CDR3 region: CASSPGLSAGEQFF. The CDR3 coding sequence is TGTGCCAGCAGTCCGGGACTCTCGGCGGGTGAGCAGTTCTTC.

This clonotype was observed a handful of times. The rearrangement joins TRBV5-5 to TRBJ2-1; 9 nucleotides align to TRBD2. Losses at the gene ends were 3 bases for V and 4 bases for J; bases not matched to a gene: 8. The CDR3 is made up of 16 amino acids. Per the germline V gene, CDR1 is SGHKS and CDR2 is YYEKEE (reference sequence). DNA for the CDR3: TGTGCCAGCAGCTCCCAAGCGGGAGGTGGGTACAATGAGCAGTTCTTC. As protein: CASSSQAGGGYNEQFF.

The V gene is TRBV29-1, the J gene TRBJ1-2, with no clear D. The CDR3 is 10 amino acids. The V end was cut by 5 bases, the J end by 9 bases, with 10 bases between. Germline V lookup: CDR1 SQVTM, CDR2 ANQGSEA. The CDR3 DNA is TGCAGCGTTCTGGTTGAGAGCTACACCTTC. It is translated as CSVLVESYTF.

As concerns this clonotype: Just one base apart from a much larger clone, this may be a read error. CDR3 residues: CASSLYGSNYEQYF. The CDR3 DNA is TGTGCCAGCAGCCTATACGGATCTAACTACGAGCAGTACTTC. V gene TRBV14 combines with J gene TRBJ2-7; D is ambiguous. Trimming took off 4 bases at V and 3 bases at J, with 13 bases between the two ends. Germline-derived CDR1 and CDR2 are SGHDN and FVKESK. This CDR3 is built from 14 residues.

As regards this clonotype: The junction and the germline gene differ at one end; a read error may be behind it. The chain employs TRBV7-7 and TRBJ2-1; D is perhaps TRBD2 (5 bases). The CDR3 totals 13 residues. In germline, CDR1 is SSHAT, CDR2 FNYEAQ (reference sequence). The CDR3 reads CASSLAQSIEQFF. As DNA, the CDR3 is TGTGCTAGCAGCTTAGCGCAGAGTATTGAGCAGTTCTTC.